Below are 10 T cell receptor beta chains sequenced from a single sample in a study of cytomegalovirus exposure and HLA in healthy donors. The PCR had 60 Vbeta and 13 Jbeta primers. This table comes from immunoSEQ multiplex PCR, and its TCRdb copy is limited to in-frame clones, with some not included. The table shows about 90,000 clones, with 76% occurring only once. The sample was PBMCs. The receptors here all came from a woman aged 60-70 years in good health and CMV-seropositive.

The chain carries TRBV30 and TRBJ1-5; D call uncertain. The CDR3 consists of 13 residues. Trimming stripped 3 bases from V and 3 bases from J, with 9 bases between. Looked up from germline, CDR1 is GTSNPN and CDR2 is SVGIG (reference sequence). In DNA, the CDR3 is TGTGCCTGGAGCGAGGACTTCAATCAGCCCCAGCATTTT. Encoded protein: CAWSEDFNQPQHF.

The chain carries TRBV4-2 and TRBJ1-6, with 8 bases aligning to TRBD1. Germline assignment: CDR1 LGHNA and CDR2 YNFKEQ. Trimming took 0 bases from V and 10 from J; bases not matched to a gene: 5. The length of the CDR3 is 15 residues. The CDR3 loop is CASSQDRGLGSPLHF. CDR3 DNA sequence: TGTGCCAGCAGCCAAGACAGGGGGCTCGGCTCACCCCTCCACTTT.

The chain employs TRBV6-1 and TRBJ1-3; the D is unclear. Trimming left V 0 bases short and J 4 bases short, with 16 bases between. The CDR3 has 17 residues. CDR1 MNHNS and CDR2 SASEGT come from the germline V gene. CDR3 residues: CASSEALRGGSGNTIYF. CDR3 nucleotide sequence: TGTGCCAGCAGTGAAGCGCTTCGAGGAGGCTCGGGAAACACCATATATTTT.

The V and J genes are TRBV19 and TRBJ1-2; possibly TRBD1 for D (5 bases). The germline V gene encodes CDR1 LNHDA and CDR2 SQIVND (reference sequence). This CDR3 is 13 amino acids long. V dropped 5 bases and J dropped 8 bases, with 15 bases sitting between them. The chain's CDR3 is CASSPAQGRGYTF. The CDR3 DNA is TGTGCCAGTAGTCCCGCCCAGGGCAGGGGCTACACCTTC.

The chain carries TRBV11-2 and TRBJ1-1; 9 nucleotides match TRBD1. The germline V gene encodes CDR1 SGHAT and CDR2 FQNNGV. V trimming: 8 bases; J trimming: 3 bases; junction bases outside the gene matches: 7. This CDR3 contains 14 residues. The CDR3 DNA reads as TGTGCCAGCGGGGAGGACAGGGGATACACTGAAGCTTTCTTT. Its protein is CASGEDRGYTEAFF.

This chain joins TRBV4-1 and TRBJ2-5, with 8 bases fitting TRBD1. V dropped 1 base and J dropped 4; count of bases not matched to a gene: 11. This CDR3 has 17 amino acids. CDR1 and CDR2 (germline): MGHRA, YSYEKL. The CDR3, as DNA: TGCGCCAGCAGCCAAGTCAGGGGGCGGTCTACAATAGAGACCCAGTACTTC. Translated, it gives CASSQVRGRSTIETQYF.

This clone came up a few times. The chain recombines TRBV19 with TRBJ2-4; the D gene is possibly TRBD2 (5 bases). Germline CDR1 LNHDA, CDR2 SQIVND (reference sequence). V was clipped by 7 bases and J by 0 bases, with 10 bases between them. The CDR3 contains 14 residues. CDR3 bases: TGTGCCAGTAAAGGGAGAGGAGCCAAAAACATTCAGTACTTC. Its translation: CASKGRGAKNIQYF.

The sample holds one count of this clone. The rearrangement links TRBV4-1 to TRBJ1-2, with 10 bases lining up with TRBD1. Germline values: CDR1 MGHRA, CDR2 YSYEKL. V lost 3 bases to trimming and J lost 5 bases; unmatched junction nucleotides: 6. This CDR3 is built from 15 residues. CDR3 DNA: TGCGCCAGCAGCCACACGTCGGGACAGGGGTATGGCTACACCTTC. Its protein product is CASSHTSGQGYGYTF.

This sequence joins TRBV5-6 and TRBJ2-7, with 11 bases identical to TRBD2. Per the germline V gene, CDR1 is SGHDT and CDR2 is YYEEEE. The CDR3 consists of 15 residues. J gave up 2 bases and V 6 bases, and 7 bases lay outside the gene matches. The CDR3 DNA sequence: TGTGCCAGCAACAAACTAGCGGGAGAAGCCTACGAGCAGTACTTC. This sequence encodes CASNKLAGEAYEQYF.

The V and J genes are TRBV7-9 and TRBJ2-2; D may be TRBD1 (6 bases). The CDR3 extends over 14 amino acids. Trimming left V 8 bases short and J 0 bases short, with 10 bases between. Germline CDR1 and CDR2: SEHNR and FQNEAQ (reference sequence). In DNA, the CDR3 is TGTGCCAGCGGGGACACCTCGAACACCGGGGAGCTGTTTTTT. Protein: CASGDTSNTGELFF.